These 18 T cell receptor beta chains were sequenced from one sample in a study of cytomegalovirus exposure and HLA in healthy donors. The PCR contained 60 Vbeta and 13 Jbeta primers. Some clones are missing from TCRdb's copy, which holds only in-frame ones; the method was immunoSEQ multiplex PCR. The top ten hold 0.08% to 0.1% of the sample, which has over 150,000 clones, 82% seen once. Material for sequencing was PBMCs. The origin of the receptors is a boy aged 2 to 10 in good health and CMV-seronegative.

This clone was counted between two and nine times. The chain uses TRBV28 and TRBJ2-7, with 10 positions matching TRBD2. The trim removed 5 bases at V and 2 bases at J, leaving 9 bases unmatched. Germline V CDR1 and CDR2: MDHEN, SYDVKM. The CDR3 has 16 amino acids. CDR3: CASSPYTSGVPYEQYF. The CDR3 nucleotides read TGTGCCAGCAGTCCCTACACTAGCGGGGTACCCTACGAGCAGTACTTC.

The chain has TRBV6-1 and TRBJ2-5; a weak D match, TRBD2 (5 bases). Germline V gene data show CDR1 as MNHNS and CDR2 as SASEGT. The V gene lost 4 bases and the J gene lost 5 bases, with 11 bases spanning the gap. CDR3 length equals 13 residues. The CDR3 bases are TGTGCCAGCAGTGGGGGAGTGGGGGAGACCCAGTACTTC. It yields the protein CASSGGVGETQYF.

The chain has TRBV4-1 and TRBJ2-6, with TRBD1 matching over 8 bases. CDR1 is MGHRA, CDR2 YSYEKL, per germline. This CDR3 has 16 residues. The V and J ends lost 3 bases and 4 bases, in that order; junction bases with no gene match: 5. This chain's CDR3 is CASSQRTGTGANVLTF. The CDR3 DNA sequence: TGCGCCAGCAGCCAGAGGACAGGGACCGGGGCCAACGTCCTGACTTTC.

The chain combines TRBV20-1 with TRBJ2-7, with D maybe TRBD1 (5 bases). From germline, CDR1 is DFQATT and CDR2 SNEGSKA (reference sequence). The CDR3 runs 11 residues. V lost 6 bases and J lost 6, with 12 bases in between. CDR3 nucleotides: TGCAGTGCATCAGGGCGGCGCGAGCAGTACTTC. Translated, it gives CSASGRREQYF.

The chain is built from TRBV7-9 and TRBJ2-3; D gene uncertain. Per germline, CDR1 SEHNR and CDR2 FQNEAQ (reference sequence). V lost 3 bases and J 6 bases, leaving 4 bases between the germline ends. The length of the CDR3 is 11 residues. CDR3 region: CASSFRDTQYF. Here the CDR3 DNA reads TGTGCCAGCAGCTTCAGGGATACGCAGTATTTT.

The count of this clone is one. This chain links TRBV6-1 with TRBJ2-3, with a tentative D call TRBD1 (6 bases). Trimming cost V 4 bases and J 7 bases, with 12 bases left between them. Germline lookup yields CDR1 MNHNS and CDR2 SASEGT. The CDR3 extends over 13 amino acids. CDR3 sequence reads: CASSGPRGYTQYF. In nucleotides, the CDR3 is TGTGCCAGCAGTGGGCCTAGGGGGTATACGCAGTATTTT.

The count of this clone is one. J is TRBJ1-5 and V is TRBV21-1. TRBV21-1 is shown as a pseudogene. The CDR3 contains 16 residues. CDR3 DNA: TGTGCCAGCAGCAAAGGCCCGGACTATAGCAATCAGCCCCAGCATTTT. Translating it yields CASSKGPDYSNQPQHF.

Only one count was recorded for this clone. The CDR3 DNA reads TGTGCCAGCAGCGTAGGGGGGGGAAGCTCCTACAATGAGCAGTTCTTC. Translation: CASSVGGGSSYNEQFF. V gene TRBV9 combines with J gene TRBJ2-1, with 7 bases lining up with TRBD2. Trimming cost V 0 bases and J 0 bases; bases outside gene matches: 3. The CDR3 is made up of 16 amino acids. Germline V gene lookup returns CDR1 SGDLS and CDR2 YYNGEE. The whole variable domain, filled in from reference TRBV9 and TRBJ2-1, reads DSGVTQTPKHLITATGQRVTLRCSPRSGDLSVYWYQQSLDQGLQFLIQYYNGEERAKGNILERFSAQQFPDLHSELNLSSLELGDSALYFCASSVGGGSSYNEQFFGPGTRLTVL.

This clone was counted a few times. V is TRBV7-8 and J is TRBJ2-7; D might be TRBD1 (6 bases). The CDR3 is 16 residues long. Trimming left V 5 bases short and J 4 bases short, with 21 bases between. Germline V gene lookup returns CDR1 SGHVS and CDR2 FQNEAQ. In nucleotides, the CDR3 is TGTGCCAGCAGCCCCCCGTTGGGGACATTGGGATACGAGCAGTACTTC. It translates to CASSPPLGTLGYEQYF. The full variable domain, its missing parts supplied by reference TRBV7-8 and TRBJ2-7, is GAGVSQSPRYKVAKRGQDVALRCDPISGHVSLFWYQQALGQGPEFLTYFQNEAQLDKSGLPSDRFFAERPEGSVSTLKIQRTQQEDSAVYLCASSPPLGTLGYEQYFGPGTRLTVT.

This chain connects TRBV7-2 to TRBJ1-2; D ambiguous. The CDR3 is 17 amino acids. Trimming left V 6 bases short and J 0 bases short, with 20 bases between. Germline V gene lookup returns CDR1 SGHTA and CDR2 FQGNSA. This chain's CDR3 is CASSDTRGRGANYGYTF. In DNA, the CDR3 is TGTGCCAGCAGTGATACCCGCGGACGGGGAGCTAACTATGGCTACACCTTC.

This rearrangement joins TRBV4-1 to TRBJ1-2; no clear D. V was pared by 0 bases and J by 4 bases, with 3 bases between. The CDR3 length is 12 residues. Looked up from germline, CDR1 is MGHRA and CDR2 is YSYEKL. The CDR3: CASSQDGYGYTF. The CDR3 DNA is TGCGCCAGCAGCCAAGACGGCTATGGCTACACCTTC.

The V call is TRBV7-3, the J call TRBJ2-2, with TRBD1 matching over 7 bases. Germline V lookup: CDR1 SGHTA, CDR2 FQGTGA. This CDR3 is 16 amino acids long. The J segment lost 0 bases and the V segment lost 5 bases, leaving 6 bases of the junction unmatched. In nucleotides, the CDR3 is TGTGCCAGCAGCCGAGGGACAGTAACGAACACCGGGGAGCTGTTTTTT. It codes for CASSRGTVTNTGELFF. The full variable domain, completed using reference TRBV7-3 and TRBJ2-2, is GAGVSQTPSNKVTEKGKYVELRCDPISGHTALYWYRQSLGQGPEFLIYFQGTGAADDSGLPNDRFFAVRPEGSVSTLKIQRTERGDSAVYLCASSRGTVTNTGELFFGEGSRLTVL.

This chain uses TRBV7-6 with TRBJ1-3; D gene uncertain. V gave up 0 bases and J gave up 0 bases, with 9 bases separating them. CDR3 length: 16 residues. CDR1 is SGHVS, CDR2 FNYEAQ, per germline. The CDR3 sequence is CASSLAGSFSGNTIYF. CDR3 bases: TGTGCCAGCAGCTTAGCGGGCAGTTTCTCTGGAAACACCATATATTTT.

Only one count was recorded for this clone. The rearrangement links TRBV2 to TRBJ1-1, with 9 bases identical to TRBD1. V dropped 3 bases and J dropped 5; count of bases not matched to a gene: 10. There are 16 residues in the CDR3. CDR1 is SNHLY, CDR2 FYNNEI, per germline. The CDR3 nucleotides read TGTGCCAGCAGTGAGAGGCTGGGACAGGGACGGACTGAAGCTTTCTTT. Its protein product is CASSERLGQGRTEAFF.

V and J are TRBV6-5 and TRBJ1-2; TRBD1 aligns across 7 bases. The CDR3 is made up of 13 amino acids. V gave up 6 bases and J gave up 3 bases; unmatched junction bases: 4. Germline CDR1 and CDR2: MNHEY and SVGAGI. In DNA form, the CDR3 reads TGTGCCAGCAGAAGACAGGGATACTATGGCTACACCTTC. Encoded protein: CASRRQGYYGYTF.

This clone was observed a few times. V is TRBV5-5 and J is TRBJ1-5; 7 bases agree with TRBD1. With V trimmed by 6 bases and J by 4 bases, 4 bases remained unmatched. Germline V CDR1 and CDR2: SGHKS, YYEKEE (reference sequence). The length of the CDR3 is 13 residues. CDR3: CASKGQENQPQHF. The CDR3 DNA reads TGTGCCAGCAAAGGACAGGAGAATCAGCCCCAGCATTTT.

This clone has a single count. V usage is TRBV5-4 and J usage is TRBJ2-1; D call uncertain. CDR1 is SGHNT and CDR2 is YYREEE in the germline V gene (reference sequence). The CDR3 sequence is 17 residues long. V lost 3 bases to trimming and J lost 0 bases, with 16 bases between them. The DNA of the CDR3 is TGTGCCAGCAGCTCCCCCGTGGAGCATAGCTCCTACAATGAGCAGTTCTTC. Its translation: CASSSPVEHSSYNEQFF.

The chain uses TRBV5-8 and TRBJ1-5, with a possible D match to TRBD1 (5 bases). Germline-derived CDR1 and CDR2 are SGHTS and YDEGEE. V lost 2 bases and J lost 8, with 11 bases in between. The CDR3 sequence is 13 residues long. The CDR3 DNA reads as TGTGCCAGCAGCTTCCTCGAAGGGGAGCCCCAGCATTTT. It is translated as CASSFLEGEPQHF.